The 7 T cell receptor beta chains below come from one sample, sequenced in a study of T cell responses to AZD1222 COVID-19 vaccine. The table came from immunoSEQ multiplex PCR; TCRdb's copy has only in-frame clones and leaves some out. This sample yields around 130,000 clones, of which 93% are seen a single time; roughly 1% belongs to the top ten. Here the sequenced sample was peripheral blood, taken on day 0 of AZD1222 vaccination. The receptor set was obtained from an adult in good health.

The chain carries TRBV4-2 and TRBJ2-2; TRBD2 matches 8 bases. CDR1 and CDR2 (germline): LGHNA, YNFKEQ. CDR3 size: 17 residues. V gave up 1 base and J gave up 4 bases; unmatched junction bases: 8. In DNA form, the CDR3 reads TGTGCCAGCAGCCAAGCTTTCCGGAGCGGGGGCACCGGGGAGCTGTTTTTT. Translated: CASSQAFRSGGTGELFF.

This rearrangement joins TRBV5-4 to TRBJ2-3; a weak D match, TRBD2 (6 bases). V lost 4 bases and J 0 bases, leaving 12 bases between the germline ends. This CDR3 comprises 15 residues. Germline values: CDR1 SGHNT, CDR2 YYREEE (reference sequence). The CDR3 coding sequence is TGTGCCAGCAGCCCAGGAGGGGCTAGCACAGATACGCAGTATTTT. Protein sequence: CASSPGGASTDTQYF.

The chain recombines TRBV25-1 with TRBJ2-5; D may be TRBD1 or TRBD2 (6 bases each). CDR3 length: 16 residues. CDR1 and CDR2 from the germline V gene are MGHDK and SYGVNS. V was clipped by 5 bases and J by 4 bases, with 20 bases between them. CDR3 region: CASSPLTTSGAETQYF. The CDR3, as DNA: TGTGCCAGCAGTCCCCTGACTACGTCGGGGGCAGAGACCCAGTACTTC.

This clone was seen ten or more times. The CDR3 loop is CASSLQAGTGGISAQPQHF. The CDR3 DNA reads TGTGCCAGCAGTCTCCAGGCCGGGACAGGGGGCATCTCTGCTCAGCCCCAGCATTTT. This rearrangement joins TRBV27 to TRBJ1-5; 12 bases fit TRBD1. This CDR3 is 19 amino acids long. Germline V gives CDR1 MNHEY, CDR2 SMNVEV (reference sequence). With V trimmed by 5 bases and J by 6 bases, 17 bases remained unmatched.

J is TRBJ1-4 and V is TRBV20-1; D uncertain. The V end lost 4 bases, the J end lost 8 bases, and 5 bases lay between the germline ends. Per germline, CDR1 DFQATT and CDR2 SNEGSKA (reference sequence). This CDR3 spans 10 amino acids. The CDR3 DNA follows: TGCAGTGCTAAATACGAAAAACTGTTTTTT. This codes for CSAKYEKLFF.

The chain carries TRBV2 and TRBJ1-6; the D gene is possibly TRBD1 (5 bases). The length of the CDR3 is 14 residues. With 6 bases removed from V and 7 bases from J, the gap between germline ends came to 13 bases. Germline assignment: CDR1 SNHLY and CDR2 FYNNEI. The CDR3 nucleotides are TGTGCCAGCAGCGATGGCCCAGGGAATTCACCCCTCCACTTT. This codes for CASSDGPGNSPLHF.

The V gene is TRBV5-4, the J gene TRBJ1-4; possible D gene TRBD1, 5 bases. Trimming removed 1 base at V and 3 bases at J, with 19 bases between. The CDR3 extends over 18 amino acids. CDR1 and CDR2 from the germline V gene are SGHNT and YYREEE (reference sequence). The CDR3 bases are TGTGCCAGCAGCTTGCCTAATGACCGGAGACAGTCTAATGAAAAACTGTTTTTT. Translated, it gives CASSLPNDRRQSNEKLFF.